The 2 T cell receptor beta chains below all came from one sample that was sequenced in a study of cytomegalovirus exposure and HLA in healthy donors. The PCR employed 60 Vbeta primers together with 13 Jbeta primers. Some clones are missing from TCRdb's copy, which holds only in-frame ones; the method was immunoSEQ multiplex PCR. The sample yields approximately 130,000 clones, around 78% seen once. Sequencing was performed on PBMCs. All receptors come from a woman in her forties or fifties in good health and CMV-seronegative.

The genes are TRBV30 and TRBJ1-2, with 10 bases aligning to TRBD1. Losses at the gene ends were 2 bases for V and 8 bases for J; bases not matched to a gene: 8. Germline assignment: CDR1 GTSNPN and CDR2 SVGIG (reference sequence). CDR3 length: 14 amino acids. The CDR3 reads CAWSLPTGGNGYTF. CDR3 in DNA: TGTGCCTGGAGTTTACCGACAGGGGGCAACGGCTACACCTTC.

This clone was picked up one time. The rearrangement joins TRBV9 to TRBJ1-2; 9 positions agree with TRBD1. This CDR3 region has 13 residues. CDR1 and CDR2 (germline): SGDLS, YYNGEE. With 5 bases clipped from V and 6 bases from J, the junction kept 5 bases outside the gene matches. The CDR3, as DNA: TGTGCCAGCAGACCTACAGGGGGCCATGGCTACACCTTC. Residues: CASRPTGGHGYTF.